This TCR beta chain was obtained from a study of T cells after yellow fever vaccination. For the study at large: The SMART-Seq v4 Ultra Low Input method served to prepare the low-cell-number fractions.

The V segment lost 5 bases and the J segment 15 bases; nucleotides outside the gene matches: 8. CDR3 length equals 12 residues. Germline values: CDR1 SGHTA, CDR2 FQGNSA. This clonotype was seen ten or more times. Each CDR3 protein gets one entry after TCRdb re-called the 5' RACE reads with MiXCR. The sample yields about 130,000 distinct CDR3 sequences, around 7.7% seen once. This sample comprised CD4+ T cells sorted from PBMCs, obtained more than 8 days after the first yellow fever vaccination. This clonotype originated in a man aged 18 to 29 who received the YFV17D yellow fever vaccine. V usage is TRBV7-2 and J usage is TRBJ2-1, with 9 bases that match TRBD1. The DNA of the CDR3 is TGTGCCAGCAGCCGGGACAGGGCAGAACTGTTCTTC. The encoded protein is CASSRDRAELFF.